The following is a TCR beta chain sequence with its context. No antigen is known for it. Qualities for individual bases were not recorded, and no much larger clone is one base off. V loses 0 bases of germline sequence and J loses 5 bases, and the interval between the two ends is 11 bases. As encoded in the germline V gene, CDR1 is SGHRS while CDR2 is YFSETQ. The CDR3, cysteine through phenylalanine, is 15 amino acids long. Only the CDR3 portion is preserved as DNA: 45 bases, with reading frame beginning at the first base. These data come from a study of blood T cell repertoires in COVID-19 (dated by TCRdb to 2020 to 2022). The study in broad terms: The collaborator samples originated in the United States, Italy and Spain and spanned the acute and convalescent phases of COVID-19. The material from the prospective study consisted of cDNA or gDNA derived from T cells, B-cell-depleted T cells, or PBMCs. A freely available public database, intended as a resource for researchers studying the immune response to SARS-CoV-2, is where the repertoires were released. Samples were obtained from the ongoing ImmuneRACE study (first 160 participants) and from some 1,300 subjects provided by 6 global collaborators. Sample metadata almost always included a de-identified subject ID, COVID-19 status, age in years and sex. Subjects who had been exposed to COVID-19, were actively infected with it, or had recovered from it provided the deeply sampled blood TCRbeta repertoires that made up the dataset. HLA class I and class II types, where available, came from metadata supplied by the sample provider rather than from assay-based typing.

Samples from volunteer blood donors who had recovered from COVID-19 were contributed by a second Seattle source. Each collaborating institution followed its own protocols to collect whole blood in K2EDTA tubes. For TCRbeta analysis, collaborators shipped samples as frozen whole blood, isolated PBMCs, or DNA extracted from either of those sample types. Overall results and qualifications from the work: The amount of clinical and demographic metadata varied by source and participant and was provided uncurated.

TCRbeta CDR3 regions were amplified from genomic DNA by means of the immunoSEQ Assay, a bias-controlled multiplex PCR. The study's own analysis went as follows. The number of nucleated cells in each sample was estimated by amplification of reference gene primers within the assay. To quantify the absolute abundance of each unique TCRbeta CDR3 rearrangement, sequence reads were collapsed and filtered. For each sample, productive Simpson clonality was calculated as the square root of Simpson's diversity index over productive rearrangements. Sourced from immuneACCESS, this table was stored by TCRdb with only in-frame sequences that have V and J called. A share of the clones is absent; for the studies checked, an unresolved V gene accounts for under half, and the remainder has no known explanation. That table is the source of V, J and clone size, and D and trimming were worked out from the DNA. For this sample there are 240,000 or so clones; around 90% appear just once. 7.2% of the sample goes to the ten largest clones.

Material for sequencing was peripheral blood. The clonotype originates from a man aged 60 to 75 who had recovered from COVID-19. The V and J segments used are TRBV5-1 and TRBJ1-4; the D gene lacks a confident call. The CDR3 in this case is CASSLGARRNEKLFF. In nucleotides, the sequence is TGCGCCAGCAGCTTGGGGGCGCGGAGGAATGAAAAACTGTTTTTT.